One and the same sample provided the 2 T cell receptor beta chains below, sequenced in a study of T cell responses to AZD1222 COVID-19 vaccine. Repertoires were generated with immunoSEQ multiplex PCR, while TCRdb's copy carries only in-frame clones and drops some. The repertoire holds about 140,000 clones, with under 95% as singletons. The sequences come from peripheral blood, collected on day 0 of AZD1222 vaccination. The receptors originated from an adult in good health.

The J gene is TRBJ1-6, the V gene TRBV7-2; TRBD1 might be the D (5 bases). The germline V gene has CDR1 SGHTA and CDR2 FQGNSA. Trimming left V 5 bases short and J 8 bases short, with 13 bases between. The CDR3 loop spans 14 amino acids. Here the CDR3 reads CASSPDSWDSPLHF. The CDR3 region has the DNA TGTGCCAGCAGCCCCGACAGTTGGGATTCACCCCTCCACTTT.

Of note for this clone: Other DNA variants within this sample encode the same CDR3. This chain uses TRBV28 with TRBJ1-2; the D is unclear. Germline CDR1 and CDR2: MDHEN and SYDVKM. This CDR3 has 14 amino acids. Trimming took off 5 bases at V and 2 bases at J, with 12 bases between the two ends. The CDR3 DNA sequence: TGTGCCAGCAGTCCCTGGACGGGAAACTATGGCTACACCTTC. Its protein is CASSPWTGNYGYTF.